Described below is a single TCR beta chain sequence and its context. Its antigen is unidentified. Germline-derived CDR1 and CDR2 are SGHRS and YFSETQ. The CDR3 spans 17 residues. V was clipped by 3 bases and J by 1 base; unmatched bases: 8. Healthy bone marrow donors made up the cohort. Vbeta (60) and Jbeta (13) primers were used in the PCR. Measured with immunoSEQ multiplex PCR; TCRdb has only the in-frame clones, and not every one. The sample shows tens of thousands of clones, about 73% of them seen only once. These data belong to a study of cytomegalovirus exposure and HLA in healthy donors. Study-level points and caveats: The study put 150 to 200 TCR beta chains on its list as cytomegalovirus-associated. No immune exposure information besides CMV serostatus was available.

The specimen was PBMCs. The chain joins TRBV5-1 to TRBJ1-5; 9 bases map to TRBD1. This TCR came from a man aged 18 to 30 in good health and CMV-seronegative. The CDR3 nucleotides are TGCGCCAGCAGCTACGAGCCGGGGACAGGGAGCAATCAGCCCCAGCATTTT. Translating gives CASSYEPGTGSNQPQHF.